These T cell receptor beta chains were read from a single sample in a study of CD8 T cells in Susac syndrome. Using its own MiXCR run on the immunoSEQ multiplex PCR reads, TCRdb lists one record per CDR3 protein. In the table there are around 180,000 distinct CDR3 sequences, under 95% of which are singletons. The sample taken for sequencing was CD4+ T cells from PBMCs. Receptor source: a human donor with Susac syndrome. The CDR3 runs from the conserved cysteine through the conserved F or W. The order of the fields is D gene, V gene, clone size, J gene, CDR3 protein, CDR3 DNA. D genes are given only for firm matches. Expanded clones get a size class; other rows say once, few or many, or leave the size out.

D: TRBD1
V: TRBV20-1
size: .
J: TRBJ1-2
CDR3: CSARSTGVRGYTF
DNA: TGCAGTGCGAGATCAACAGGGGTTAGAGGCTACACCTTC

D: .
V: TRBV7-9
size: .
J: TRBJ1-6
CDR3: CASSHRPSNSPLHF
DNA: TGTGCCAGCAGCCATCGTCCTAGTAATTCACCCCTCCACTTT

D: .
V: TRBV29-1
size: .
J: TRBJ1-2
CDR3: CSVKGSGALYGYTF
DNA: TGCAGCGTAAAGGGGTCAGGCGCCCTTTATGGCTACACCTTC

D: .
V: TRBV5-1
size: .
J: TRBJ1-2
CDR3: CASSQQGSLNYGYTF
DNA: TGCGCCAGCAGCCAACAGGGTTCGCTCAACTATGGCTACACCTTC

D: .
V: TRBV5-1
size: .
J: TRBJ1-1
CDR3: CASSLTADYTEAFF
DNA: TGCGCCAGCAGCTTGACGGCGGACTACACTGAAGCTTTCTTT

D: TRBD1
V: TRBV5-6
size: once
J: TRBJ1-2
CDR3: CASSWTGVLGFYTF
DNA: TGTGCCAGCAGCTGGACAGGGGTCCTAGGATTTTACACCTTC

D: .
V: TRBV3-1
size: .
J: TRBJ2-1
CDR3: CASTQRGEQFF
DNA: TGTGCCAGCACCCAAAGGGGTGAGCAGTTCTTC

D: .
V: TRBV25-1
size: .
J: TRBJ1-1
CDR3: CASSEAGGETEAFF
DNA: TGTGCCAGCAGTGAAGCTGGGGGAGAAACTGAAGCTTTCTTT

D: .
V: TRBV9
size: .
J: TRBJ1-1
CDR3: CASSAGAGRAEAFF
DNA: TGTGCCAGCAGCGCAGGGGCGGGGAGGGCTGAAGCTTTCTTT

D: .
V: TRBV20-1
size: .
J: TRBJ2-1
CDR3: CSAWGGASVRF
DNA: TGCAGTGCCTGGGGGGGGGCTTCGGTTCGCTTC

D: .
V: TRBV15
size: .
J: TRBJ1-3
CDR3: CATSRDTASSGNTIYF
DNA: TGTGCCACCAGCAGAGATACAGCCAGCTCTGGAAACACCATATATTTT

D: .
V: TRBV3-1
size: .
J: TRBJ1-1
CDR3: CASSDGPVEAFF
DNA: TGTGCCAGCAGCGATGGGCCCGTTGAAGCTTTCTTT

D: TRBD1
V: TRBV20-1
size: .
J: TRBJ2-3
CDR3: CSATLRQGATQYF
DNA: TGCAGTGCTACCTTGAGACAGGGGGCAACGCAGTATTTT

D: TRBD1
V: TRBV10-3
size: .
J: TRBJ2-3
CDR3: CAISPGQGNTDTQYF
DNA: TGTGCCATCAGTCCCGGACAGGGAAACACAGATACGCAGTATTTT

D: TRBD1
V: TRBV5-4
size: .
J: TRBJ1-2
CDR3: CASSLRTGKGYTF
DNA: TGTGCCAGCAGCTTGAGGACAGGGAAAGGCTACACCTTC

D: TRBD1
V: TRBV20-1
size: .
J: TRBJ2-7
CDR3: CSARAPGQGSYEQYF
DNA: TGCAGTGCTAGAGCTCCGGGACAGGGTTCCTACGAGCAGTACTTC

D: TRBD1
V: TRBV20-1
size: .
J: TRBJ1-4
CDR3: CSARGQGADSREKLFF
DNA: TGCAGTGCTAGAGGACAGGGCGCCGACAGTCGCGAAAAACTGTTTTTT

D: .
V: TRBV12-3/TRBV12-4
size: .
J: TRBJ1-3
CDR3: CASSFSDGAPGNTIYF
DNA: TGTGCCAGCAGTTTCTCCGACGGAGCTCCTGGAAACACCATATATTTT

D: TRBD1
V: TRBV24-1
size: .
J: TRBJ2-2
CDR3: CATSDGRGYGELFF
DNA: TGTGCCACCAGTGATGGCAGGGGGTACGGGGAGCTGTTTTTT

D: .
V: TRBV6-2/TRBV6-3
size: .
J: TRBJ2-6
CDR3: CASWSGLSGANVLTF
DNA: TGTGCCAGCTGGTCCGGTCTCTCTGGGGCCAACGTCCTGACTTTC

D: .
V: TRBV20-1
size: .
J: TRBJ2-1
CDR3: CSAGPRMTYNEQFF
DNA: TGCAGTGCTGGCCCGAGGATGACCTACAATGAGCAGTTCTTC

D: TRBD2
V: TRBV9
size: .
J: TRBJ2-5
CDR3: CASSPQGTSGETQYF
DNA: TGTGCCAGCAGCCCTCAAGGGACTAGCGGTGAGACCCAGTACTTC

D: .
V: TRBV6-5
size: .
J: TRBJ2-3
CDR3: CASSSGSTDTQYF
DNA: TGTGCCAGCAGTTCGGGCAGCACAGATACGCAGTATTTT

D: TRBD1
V: TRBV18
size: .
J: TRBJ2-3
CDR3: CASSRGTGNTDTQYF
DNA: TGTGCCAGCTCACGAGGGACAGGGAACACAGATACGCAGTATTTT

D: TRBD2
V: TRBV6-6
size: .
J: TRBJ2-7
CDR3: CASRLAGETYEQYF
DNA: TGTGCCAGCAGATTAGCGGGGGAGACCTACGAGCAGTACTTC

D: .
V: TRBV5-1
size: .
J: TRBJ2-3
CDR3: CASSLFPPGLSTDTQYF
DNA: TGCGCCAGCAGCTTGTTCCCGCCTGGACTTTCCACAGATACGCAGTATTTT

D: TRBD1
V: TRBV29-1
size: .
J: TRBJ2-3
CDR3: CSVENPRDRGEDTQYF
DNA: TGCAGCGTTGAAAATCCCCGGGACAGGGGGGAAGATACGCAGTATTTT

D: TRBD1
V: TRBV5-1
size: .
J: TRBJ2-7
CDR3: CASRYEPSRTGGSYEQYF
DNA: TGCGCCAGCCGATACGAACCGAGCAGGACAGGGGGCTCCTACGAGCAGTACTTC

D: .
V: TRBV15
size: .
J: TRBJ1-2
CDR3: CATSRSTGTGAYGYTF
DNA: TGTGCCACCAGCAGATCGACAGGCACCGGGGCCTATGGCTACACCTTC

D: .
V: TRBV25-1
size: .
J: TRBJ1-5
CDR3: CASSAGGQSVNQPQHF
DNA: TGTGCCAGCAGTGCCGGGGGGCAAAGCGTCAATCAGCCCCAGCATTTT

D: .
V: TRBV20-1
size: .
J: TRBJ2-3
CDR3: CSGRGLGQGADTQYF
DNA: TGCAGTGGGCGGGGGCTCGGCCAGGGGGCAGATACGCAGTATTTT

D: .
V: TRBV24-1
size: .
J: TRBJ2-3
CDR3: CATSDSAVDTQYF
DNA: TGTGCCACCAGTGATTCTGCCGTGGATACGCAGTATTTT

D: .
V: TRBV25-1
size: .
J: TRBJ2-2
CDR3: CASSELQANTGELFF
DNA: TGTGCCAGCAGTGAACTACAGGCGAACACCGGGGAGCTGTTTTTT

D: TRBD1
V: TRBV5-6
size: .
J: TRBJ2-2
CDR3: CASSQTGVGSTGELFF
DNA: TGTGCCAGCAGCCAGACAGGGGTAGGATCCACCGGGGAGCTGTTTTTT

D: .
V: TRBV12-3/TRBV12-4
size: .
J: TRBJ2-3
CDR3: CASSFGTTDTQYF
DNA: TGTGCCAGCAGTTTTGGGACTACAGATACGCAGTATTTT

D: .
V: TRBV12-3/TRBV12-4
size: few
J: TRBJ1-1
CDR3: CASSLLVNTEAFF
DNA: TGTGCCAGCAGTTTGTTGGTGAACACTGAAGCTTTCTTT

D: TRBD1
V: TRBV29-1
size: .
J: TRBJ1-1
CDR3: CSVERTGDGAFF
DNA: TGCAGCGTTGAAAGGACAGGGGACGGGGCTTTCTTT

D: .
V: TRBV6-2/TRBV6-3
size: .
J: TRBJ2-7
CDR3: CASSPRRGSYEQYF
DNA: TGTGCCAGCAGTCCCCGGAGGGGGAGCTACGAGCAGTACTTC

D: .
V: TRBV29-1
size: .
J: TRBJ1-2
CDR3: CSVRQAVVYGYTF
DNA: TGCAGCGTGCGACAGGCCGTCGTCTATGGCTACACCTTC

D: TRBD1
V: TRBV29-1
size: .
J: TRBJ2-5
CDR3: CSLWTGPQETQYF
DNA: TGCAGCCTCTGGACAGGGCCTCAAGAGACCCAGTACTTC

D: .
V: TRBV29-1
size: .
J: TRBJ1-1
CDR3: CSVDRQGRDDAFF
DNA: TGCAGCGTTGATAGGCAGGGCAGAGACGACGCTTTCTTT

D: TRBD1
V: TRBV19
size: .
J: TRBJ1-5
CDR3: CASRGAGGSNQPQHF
DNA: TGTGCCAGTAGGGGGGCAGGGGGAAGCAATCAGCCCCAGCATTTT

D: .
V: TRBV3-1
size: .
J: TRBJ1-6
CDR3: CATRRGNSPLHF
DNA: TGTGCCACCAGGAGGGGGAATTCACCCCTCCACTTT

D: .
V: TRBV9
size: once
J: TRBJ2-1
CDR3: CASSPEMGRSYNEQFF
DNA: TGTGCCAGCAGCCCCGAGATGGGGCGATCCTACAATGAGCAGTTCTTC

D: .
V: TRBV2
size: .
J: TRBJ2-2
CDR3: CASTEGRARGTGELFF
DNA: TGTGCCAGCACCGAGGGAAGGGCCCGGGGCACCGGGGAGCTGTTTTTT

D: TRBD1
V: TRBV5-4
size: .
J: TRBJ2-3
CDR3: CASGDRAVSADTQYF
DNA: TGTGCCAGCGGCGACAGGGCTGTATCGGCAGATACGCAGTATTTT

D: .
V: TRBV2
size: once
J: TRBJ2-5
CDR3: CASRGYETQYF
DNA: TGTGCCAGCCGGGGATACGAGACCCAGTACTTC

D: TRBD2
V: TRBV4-3
size: once
J: TRBJ2-5
CDR3: CASSQTSGGKETQYF
DNA: TGCGCCAGCAGCCAGACTAGCGGGGGGAAAGAGACCCAGTACTTC

D: .
V: TRBV12-3/TRBV12-4
size: .
J: TRBJ1-2
CDR3: CASSSSSRAHYGYTF
DNA: TGTGCCAGCAGTTCAAGCAGTAGGGCGCACTATGGCTACACCTTC

D: .
V: TRBV7-2
size: .
J: TRBJ2-7
CDR3: CASSLAPGGDYRYEQYF
DNA: TGTGCCAGCAGCTTAGCCCCTGGCGGAGATTATCGCTACGAGCAGTACTTC

D: .
V: TRBV2
size: .
J: TRBJ1-5
CDR3: CASSLGVQPQHF
DNA: TGTGCCAGCAGTCTAGGGGTGCAGCCCCAGCATTTT

D: .
V: TRBV12-3/TRBV12-4
size: once
J: TRBJ1-2
CDR3: CASSLRTAGYTF
DNA: TGTGCCAGCAGCCTTAGGACAGCTGGCTACACCTTC

D: .
V: TRBV4-1
size: .
J: TRBJ1-2
CDR3: CASGNRLGARYGYTF
DNA: TGCGCCAGCGGGAACAGACTGGGGGCGCGCTATGGCTACACCTTC